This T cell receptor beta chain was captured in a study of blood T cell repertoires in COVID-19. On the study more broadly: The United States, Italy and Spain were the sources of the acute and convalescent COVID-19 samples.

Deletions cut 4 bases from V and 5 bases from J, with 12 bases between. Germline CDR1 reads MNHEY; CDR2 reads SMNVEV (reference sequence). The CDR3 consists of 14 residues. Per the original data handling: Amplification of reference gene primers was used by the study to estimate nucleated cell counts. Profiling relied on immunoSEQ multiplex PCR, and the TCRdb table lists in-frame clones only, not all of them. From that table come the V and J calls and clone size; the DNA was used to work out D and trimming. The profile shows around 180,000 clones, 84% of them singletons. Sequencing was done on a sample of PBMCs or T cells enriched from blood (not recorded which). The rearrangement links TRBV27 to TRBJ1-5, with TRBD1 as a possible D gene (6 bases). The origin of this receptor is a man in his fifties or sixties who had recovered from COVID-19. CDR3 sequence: CASSYRQEDQPQHF. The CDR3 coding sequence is TGTGCCAGCAGTTACCGACAGGAAGATCAGCCCCAGCATTTT.